This T cell receptor (beta chain) was recorded in a study of T cells in Graves' hyperthyroidism and ophthalmopathy. Only a few counts were recorded for this clonotype. Its specificity is not known. Germline V lookup: CDR1 DFQATT, CDR2 SNEGSKA (reference sequence). This CDR3 contains 15 residues. V lost 5 bases and J lost 1; bases outside the gene matches: 7. RNA transcripts gave rise to amplified TCR beta CDR3 regions. With the HTBI primer set, the TCR CDR3 went through a first round of RT-PCR. TCRdb used MiXCR to reprocess the multiplex PCR reads, holding one entry per CDR3 protein. The sample has roughly 400,000 distinct CDR3 sequences; roughly an eighth are singletons. Findings and limits, study-wide: For ophthalmopathy, model prediction preceded onset by a median roughly 6.2 months. Blood also contained most expanded thyroid clonotypes above 0.001.

Material: blood. This clonotype was obtained from a middle-aged man with Graves' ophthalmopathy. This sequence joins TRBV20-1 and TRBJ1-3; TRBD1 matches at 8 bases. CDR3 bases: TGCAGTGCTGCTCAGGGGGCGTTTTCTGGAAACACCATATATTTT. Translation gives CSAAQGAFSGNTIYF.